The clone carrying this TCR beta chain showed up just a few times. Its antigen is not known. The data are from a study of human T cells and chemical hapten exposure. Study in general: Patients, chiefly female, had alopecia areata, totalis or universalis. The study, taken as a whole, reports: TCRs at a frequency above 1 in 1000 stayed unchanged with DPC sensitization.

In TCRdb, the RACE reads were re-called with MiXCR into one record per CDR3 protein. This table holds 95,000 or so distinct CDR3 sequences, roughly an eighth found once. Specified time point: patch test 2, 6 weeks after DPC sensitization. As to treatment: therapeutic diphenylcyclopropenone sensitization with weekly scalp DPC. It was unfractionated whole blood from which total RNA was extracted. Sequencing used whole blood, obtained in connection with sensitization to the hapten diphenylcyclopropenone (DPC). The sequence was obtained from a middle-aged woman with alopecia areata. Some clones in this sample may be carry-over from other donors' samples.

The DNA of the CDR3 is TGTGCCAGCAGTCCTAGCGGGCGATCCTACGAGCAGTACTTC. Residues: CASSPSGRSYEQYF. The chain couples TRBV27 to TRBJ2-7; 8 bases agree with TRBD2. This CDR3 is built from 14 residues. Germline V gene data show CDR1 as MNHEY and CDR2 as SMNVEV (reference sequence). Trimming took 5 bases from V and 1 from J; bases not matched to a gene: 4.